This T cell receptor beta chain emerged from a study of blood T cell repertoires in COVID-19. Study information: The study drew acute and convalescent COVID-19 samples from the United States, Italy and Spain. Sources were T cells, B-cell-depleted T cells, or PBMCs; the material itself was cDNA or gDNA.

Original processing notes: For nucleated cells, counts were estimated from reference gene primer amplification. TCRdb's table, derived via immunoSEQ multiplex PCR, lists solely in-frame clones and lacks some. The V and J calls and the clone size are those of that table, but D and trimming were determined from the DNA. In the table there are 180,000 or so clones, around nine tenths of which are singletons. The CDR3 has 18 residues. V shed 5 bases, J shed 3 bases, and the junction held 14 bases outside the gene matches. Germline CDR1 MNHNY, CDR2 SVGAGI (reference sequence). Sequencing was carried out using peripheral blood. The chain recombines TRBV6-6 with TRBJ2-3; TRBD2 agrees at 10 bases. The sequence was collected from a man between 65 and 85 years old with acute or convalescent COVID-19. The CDR3 protein is CASSPALVLAGRTDTQYF. In DNA form, the CDR3 reads TGTGCCAGCAGTCCGGCCTTAGTACTAGCGGGGAGGACAGATACGCAGTATTTT.